The clone carrying this TCR beta chain was recorded at least ten times. Antigen specificity is unknown. Treatment was busulfan-fludarabine conditioning, a marrow graft, and cyclophosphamide on days +3 and +4. The record originates from a study of T cells after posttransplantation cyclophosphamide. Points from the study as a whole: Blood and skin or GI T cell repertoires showed limited TRB overlap. Recipient CMV seropositivity and CMV reactivation strongly tracked TRB clonality. Later blood repertoires were often dominated by clones from the donor CD8+ memory compartment.

The germline V gene encodes CDR1 SGHNT and CDR2 YYREEE (reference sequence). Between the trimmed V and J ends, which lost 0 bases and 0 bases, there was a span of 11 bases. This CDR3 has 16 amino acids. This table comes from immunoSEQ multiplex PCR, and its TCRdb copy is limited to in-frame clones, with some not included. Listed for the sample are 10,000 to 13,000 clones, none seen a single time. The sequences come from PBMCs, collected after allogeneic stem cell transplant with posttransplant cyclophosphamide. The rearrangement links TRBV5-4 to TRBJ2-3; no clear D. This TCR came from a female patient between 40 and 50 years old who received an allogeneic stem cell transplant from a related donor, was CMV-positive, and had no GVHD. A share of the T cells may be of graft donor origin. In nucleotides, the CDR3 is TGTGCCAGCAGCTTGGCCGAGTTGACTAGCACAGATACGCAGTATTTT. Translated: CASSLAELTSTDTQYF.